This entry lists 32 T cell receptor beta chains sequenced from one sample in a study of blood T cell repertoires in COVID-19 (dated by TCRdb to the early 2020s). Library method: the immunoSEQ multiplex PCR assay. Sourced from immuneACCESS, this table was stored by TCRdb with only in-frame sequences that have V and J called. A share of the clones is absent; for the studies checked, an unresolved V gene accounts for under half, and the remainder has no known explanation. A total of 90,000 to 130,000 clones appear in this sample, approximately 80% of them only once. The ten most abundant clones make up just over 4% of the sample. Sequenced material: peripheral blood. These receptors were collected from a woman aged 70-85 years with acute or convalescent COVID-19.

The chain couples TRBV4-2 to TRBJ1-3; D is uncertain. This CDR3 has 15 residues. Germline V lookup: CDR1 LGHNA, CDR2 YNFKEQ. Trimming stripped 1 base from V and 0 bases from J, with 7 bases between. DNA of the CDR3: TGTGCCAGCAGCCAAGGACAAGGCTCTGGAAACACCATATATTTT. Its translation: CASSQGQGSGNTIYF.

This sequence joins TRBV19 and TRBJ1-6, with D possibly being TRBD1 (6 bases). Germline assignment: CDR1 LNHDA and CDR2 SQIVND (reference sequence). The CDR3 runs 13 residues. Deletions cut 1 base from V and 10 bases from J, with 8 bases between. Here the CDR3 reads CASSIARGSPLHF. The DNA of the CDR3 is TGTGCCAGTAGTATAGCCAGGGGATCACCCCTCCACTTT.

This clone was counted between two and nine times. V and J are TRBV30 and TRBJ1-1, with a possible D match to TRBD1 (5 bases). Looked up from germline, CDR1 is GTSNPN and CDR2 is SVGIG (reference sequence). The ends were cut back, 1 base at V and 6 bases at J, with 18 bases in the middle. The CDR3 runs to 15 residues. CDR3 nucleotide sequence: TGTGCCTGGAGTGAAGCAGGGTCTAGGACGTCTGAAGCTTTCTTT. This sequence encodes CAWSEAGSRTSEAFF. The complete variable domain, with remaining parts taken from reference TRBV30 and TRBJ1-1, reads SQTIHQWPATLVQPVGSPLSLECTVEGTSNPNLYWYRQAAGRGLQLLFYSVGIGQISSEVPQNLSASRPQDRQFILSSKKLLLSDSGFYLCAWSEAGSRTSEAFFGQGTRLTVV.

The chain carries TRBV5-6 and TRBJ1-1, with 11 bases lining up with TRBD1. The CDR3 runs 13 residues. Germline V gene data show CDR1 as SGHDT and CDR2 as YYEEEE. Germline trimming cut 4 bases from V and 13 bases from J; bases unmatched to any gene: 9. The CDR3 loop reads CASSIEDRGLSFF. In DNA, the CDR3 is TGTGCCAGCAGCATAGAGGACAGGGGGCTTAGTTTCTTT.

The DNA of the CDR3 is TGTGCCAGCAGCTCTCTGAGAGGAAACACCATATATTTT. It is translated as CASSSLRGNTIYF. The chain uses TRBV7-2 and TRBJ1-3; D is uncertain. Germline lookup yields CDR1 SGHTA and CDR2 FQGNSA. V was clipped by 4 bases and J by 4 bases, with 8 bases between them. The CDR3 spans 13 residues.

The V call is TRBV4-2, the J call TRBJ1-2, with D perhaps matching TRBD1 (6 bases). The length of the CDR3 is 15 residues. CDR1 and CDR2 (germline): LGHNA, YNFKEQ. Trimming left V 1 base short and J 5 bases short, with 14 bases between. The chain's CDR3 is CASSQAGQRTYGYTF. CDR3 sequence (DNA): TGTGCCAGCAGCCAAGCAGGACAGAGGACATATGGCTACACCTTC.

This chain connects TRBV3-1 (or the pseudogene TRBV3-2) to TRBJ2-5; 11 nucleotides align to TRBD2. CDR3 length equals 16 residues. Germline loops: CDR1 LGHDT, CDR2 YNNKEL (reference sequence). The J segment lost 5 bases and the V segment lost 1 base, leaving 6 bases of the junction unmatched. The CDR3 DNA is TGTGCCAGCAGCCAAGGACTAGCGGGAATGAGGGAGACCCAGTACTTC. As protein: CASSQGLAGMRETQYF.

The V call is TRBV7-2, the J call TRBJ2-3; the D gene is possibly TRBD2 (5 bases). The CDR3 has 13 amino acids. Germline-derived CDR1 and CDR2 are SGHTA and FQGNSA. Between the trimmed V and J ends, which lost 1 base and 5 bases, there was a span of 7 bases. The CDR3 DNA reads as TGTGCCAGCAGCTTAGTAGCGTTAGATACGCAGTATTTT. Its translation is CASSLVALDTQYF.

The chain is built from TRBV11-1 and TRBJ2-3; weak D call: TRBD2 (5 bases). Trimming shortened V by 3 bases and J by 2 bases, and 9 bases separated the two germline ends. The CDR3 spans 14 residues. Germline CDR1 reads SGHAT; CDR2 reads FQDESV (reference sequence). CDR3 loop: CASSFPGYTDTQYF. In nucleotides, the CDR3 is TGTGCCAGCAGCTTTCCGGGGTACACAGATACGCAGTATTTT. The whole variable domain, remainder taken from reference TRBV11-1 and TRBJ2-3, is EAEVAQSPRYKITEKSQAVAFWCDPISGHATLYWYRQILGQGPELLVQFQDESVVDDSQLPKDRFSAERLKGVDSTLKIQPAELGDSAMYLCASSFPGYTDTQYFGPGTRLTVL.

V gene TRBV6-1 combines with J gene TRBJ1-1; D is perhaps TRBD1 (6 bases). This CDR3 contains 15 residues. The germline V gene encodes CDR1 MNHNS and CDR2 SASEGT. With 0 bases removed from V and 2 bases from J, the gap between germline ends came to 10 bases. The CDR3 protein is CASSEAFRGNTEAFF. In nucleotides, the CDR3 is TGTGCCAGCAGTGAAGCGTTCAGGGGCAACACTGAAGCTTTCTTT.

This clone has only one observation. This chain's CDR3 is CASSVRDLTGELFF. CDR3 DNA: TGTGCCAGTAGTGTCCGGGATCTCACCGGGGAGCTGTTTTTT. The V call is TRBV19, the J call TRBJ2-2; possibly TRBD2 for D (5 bases). CDR1 is LNHDA and CDR2 is SQIVND in the germline V gene (reference sequence). CDR3 length: 14 residues. Trimming shortened V by 5 bases and J by 4 bases, and 11 bases separated the two germline ends.

The chain joins TRBV19 to TRBJ2-7, with 8 bases fitting TRBD2. The CDR3 extends over 14 amino acids. V was pared by 1 base and J by 1 base, with 0 bases of the junction left unmatched. Germline V gene sequence: CDR1 LNHDA, CDR2 SQIVND (reference sequence). The CDR3 DNA is TGTGCCAGTAGTATAGCGGGAGGGTCCTACGAGCAGTACTTC. The encoded protein is CASSIAGGSYEQYF.

In nucleotides, the CDR3 is TGTGCCAGCAGCTTAATCGGACAGGGGACTGGCTACACCTTC. It encodes CASSLIGQGTGYTF. The V gene is TRBV13, the J gene TRBJ1-2; 9 nucleotides match TRBD1. J lost 7 bases, V lost 2 bases, and 5 bases had no gene match. The CDR3 length is 14 residues. The germline V gene has CDR1 PRHDT and CDR2 FYEKMQ (reference sequence).

This chain joins TRBV6-6 and TRBJ2-2; D possibly corresponds to TRBD2 (6 bases). CDR3 length equals 15 residues. The V gene's germline CDR1 is MNHNY and CDR2 SVGAGI (reference sequence). Deletions cut 6 bases from V and 1 base from J, with 12 bases between. CDR3 sequence reads: CASRRDSGNTGELFF. CDR3 in DNA: TGTGCCAGCAGGCGTGATAGCGGGAACACCGGGGAGCTGTTTTTT.

This clone has a handful of counts. This chain uses TRBV7-9 with TRBJ1-5; 7 bases match TRBD1. V lost 1 base to trimming and J lost 2 bases; unmatched junction nucleotides: 2. The CDR3 length is 15 residues. Germline V gene lookup returns CDR1 SEHNR and CDR2 FQNEAQ (reference sequence). The CDR3 DNA follows: TGTGCCAGCAGCTTAGGAGGGACAGGCAATCAGCCCCAGCATTTT. This translates into CASSLGGTGNQPQHF.

This chain links TRBV6-2 or TRBV6-3 with TRBJ1-1; TRBD1 agrees at 10 bases. The CDR3 spans 15 residues. Germline-derived CDR1 and CDR2 are MNHEY and SVGEGT. V lost 2 bases, J lost 6 bases, and 6 bases stayed unmatched. CDR3 sequence (DNA): TGTGCCAGCAGTTACCTAAGGGACAGGGGTCCTGAAGCTTTCTTT. The encoded protein is CASSYLRDRGPEAFF.

The chain links TRBV19 to TRBJ2-5; D might be TRBD1 (7 bases). Germline assignment: CDR1 LNHDA and CDR2 SQIVND (reference sequence). V shed 2 bases and J shed 4 bases, with 8 bases lying between them. The CDR3 extends over 13 amino acids. Here the CDR3 reads CASSIQGGETQYF. As DNA, the CDR3 is TGTGCCAGTAGTATACAGGGGGGAGAGACCCAGTACTTC.

V and J are TRBV11-3 and TRBJ2-2; D gene uncertain. Deletions cut 2 bases from V and 1 base from J, with 5 bases between. CDR1 and CDR2 (germline): SGHNT, YENEEA. There are 14 residues in the CDR3. The CDR3 DNA reads TGTGCCAGCAGCTTATCCAGGAACACCGGGGAGCTGTTTTTT. This encodes CASSLSRNTGELFF.

This chain uses TRBV19 with TRBJ2-1; 7 bases agree with TRBD2. V was pared by 6 bases and J by 8 bases, with 7 bases of the junction left unmatched. From germline, CDR1 is LNHDA and CDR2 SQIVND (reference sequence). The CDR3 totals 13 residues. The CDR3 protein is CASSRGLADEQFF. The DNA for the CDR3 is TGTGCCAGTAGCCGAGGGCTAGCGGATGAGCAGTTCTTC.

This chain uses TRBV28 with TRBJ2-1, with D perhaps given as TRBD1 or TRBD2 (10 bases each). The CDR3 sequence is 17 residues long. Germline CDR1 is MDHEN and CDR2 is SYDVKM. The germline V and J ends were trimmed by 8 bases and 10 bases, with 30 bases remaining between them. In nucleotides, the CDR3 is TGTGCCAGCGGGACAGGGGTGGTAGCGGGAGGCGGCGGAGAGCAGTTCTTC. Encoded protein: CASGTGVVAGGGGEQFF. Drawing the rest from reference TRBV28 and TRBJ2-1, the complete variable domain is DVKVTQSSRYLVKRTGEKVFLECVQDMDHENMFWYRQDPGLGLRLIYFSYDVKMKEKGDIPEGYSVSREKKERFSLILESASTNQTSMYLCASGTGVVAGGGGEQFFGPGTRLTVL.

This clone was seen more than once but under ten times. The chain links TRBV28 to TRBJ2-1, with D perhaps TRBD1 (6 bases). Germline V gives CDR1 MDHEN, CDR2 SYDVKM. V gave up 6 bases and J gave up 2 bases, with 11 bases separating them. CDR3 length equals 14 residues. The CDR3 DNA follows: TGTGCCAGCAGACTACAGGGAACCTACAATGAGCAGTTCTTC. Translated: CASRLQGTYNEQFF. Drawing the rest from reference TRBV28 and TRBJ2-1, the complete variable domain is DVKVTQSSRYLVKRTGEKVFLECVQDMDHENMFWYRQDPGLGLRLIYFSYDVKMKEKGDIPEGYSVSREKKERFSLILESASTNQTSMYLCASRLQGTYNEQFFGPGTRLTVL.

The chain carries TRBV7-2 and TRBJ2-1, with 10 positions matching TRBD1. CDR3 length equals 15 residues. Germline loops: CDR1 SGHTA, CDR2 FQGNSA. The junction had 4 bases not matched to a gene; V was cut back by 4 bases and J by 4 bases. The CDR3 is CASSSGQGFYNEQFF. For the CDR3, the DNA is TGTGCCAGCAGCTCGGGACAGGGGTTTTACAATGAGCAGTTCTTC. Based on the CDR3 plus reference TRBV7-2 and TRBJ2-1, the full variable domain is GAGVSQSPSNKVTEKGKDVELRCDPISGHTALYWYRQSLGQGLEFLIYFQGNSAPDKSGLPSDRFSAERTGGSVSTLTIQRTQQEDSAVYLCASSSGQGFYNEQFFGPGTRLTVL.

CDR3 loop: CATGGTSNTEAFF. CDR3 nucleotide sequence: TGTGCCACCGGAGGAACTTCGAACACTGAAGCTTTCTTT. This chain links TRBV24-1 with TRBJ1-1; the D is unclear. Trimming removed 9 bases from V and 1 base from J, with 11 bases in between. CDR3 size: 13 residues. CDR1 and CDR2 (germline): KGHDR, SFDVKD.

The gene calls are TRBV4-1 and TRBJ1-2, with 7 bases fitting TRBD1. The CDR3 sequence is 15 residues long. CDR1 MGHRA and CDR2 YSYEKL come from the germline V gene. J gave up 1 base and V 2 bases, and 4 bases lay outside the gene matches. This CDR3 reads CASSQTTGSNYGYTF. For the CDR3, the DNA is TGCGCCAGCAGCCAAACGACAGGGAGTAACTATGGCTACACCTTC.

The rearrangement joins TRBV6-2 or TRBV6-3 to TRBJ2-1; D not resolved. The V end lost 5 bases, the J end lost 0 bases, and 8 bases lay between the germline ends. Per the germline V gene, CDR1 is MNHEY and CDR2 is SVGEGT. This CDR3 comprises 14 residues. The CDR3 sequence: CASSAASSYNEQFF. In nucleotides, the CDR3 is TGTGCCAGCAGTGCAGCGAGCTCCTACAATGAGCAGTTCTTC.

This clone was recorded only once. The rearrangement uses TRBV7-3 and TRBJ2-1; 8 bases map to TRBD1. This CDR3 has 17 residues. The V gene's germline CDR1 is SGHTA and CDR2 FQGTGA. V gave up 2 bases and J gave up 5 bases; unmatched junction bases: 11. CDR3 in amino acids: CASSLLGPGGPNNEQFF. In nucleotides, the CDR3 is TGTGCCAGCAGCTTACTGGGACCAGGGGGCCCTAACAATGAGCAGTTCTTC.

This clone was seen a handful of times. This chain connects TRBV9 to TRBJ1-4, with D unresolved. Trimming took 4 bases from V and 3 from J, leaving 13 bases between them. Germline V CDR1 and CDR2: SGDLS, YYNGEE. This CDR3 is 15 amino acids long. The CDR3 sequence is CASSLRTKPNEKLFF. The DNA of the CDR3 is TGTGCCAGCAGCCTCAGAACAAAACCTAATGAAAAACTGTTTTTT.

The J gene is TRBJ2-3, the V gene TRBV19, with D tentatively TRBD1 (5 bases). CDR1 is LNHDA and CDR2 is SQIVND in the germline V gene (reference sequence). The CDR3 covers 16 residues. V lost 3 bases, J lost 8 bases, and 21 bases lay in between. CDR3 nucleotides: TGTGCCAGTAGTATGGACCAGGGTGGGGCACAGACTACGCAGTATTTT. Translated, it gives CASSMDQGGAQTTQYF.

The CDR3 DNA reads as TGCGCCAGCAGCCATAGCGGGGTACTAGCAGATACGCAGTATTTT. It specifies CASSHSGVLADTQYF. The V gene is TRBV4-1, the J gene TRBJ2-3; 8 nucleotides line up with TRBD2. The germline V gene encodes CDR1 MGHRA and CDR2 YSYEKL. V was clipped by 3 bases and J by 4 bases; unmatched bases: 6. The CDR3 has 15 amino acids.

The J gene is TRBJ1-2, the V gene TRBV5-1; no firm D call. V was clipped by 4 bases and J by 7 bases, with 14 bases between them. Germline V gene lookup returns CDR1 SGHRS and CDR2 YFSETQ. The CDR3 has 13 residues. The CDR3 loop reads CASSPGGRGGYTF. Written as DNA, the CDR3 is TGCGCCAGCAGCCCTGGTGGAAGAGGTGGCTACACCTTC.

Only one count was recorded for this clone. The chain uses TRBV2 and TRBJ1-4, with D possibly being TRBD1 (5 bases). The CDR3 is 15 amino acids. Trimming removed 7 bases from V and 4 bases from J, with 16 bases in between. Germline V gene lookup returns CDR1 SNHLY and CDR2 FYNNEI. CDR3 protein: CASNKGGGGNEKLFF. The DNA for the CDR3 is TGTGCCAGCAATAAGGGTGGGGGAGGTAATGAAAAACTGTTTTTT.

The chain links TRBV21-1 to TRBJ2-1; the table's D call, TRBD2, has no DNA check behind it. TRBV21-1 is a listed pseudogene. CDR3 length equals 15 residues. The CDR3 here is CASSDGTTTYNEQFF. Written as DNA, the CDR3 is TGTGCCAGCAGCGATGGGACTACAACATACAATGAGCAGTTCTTC.